This TCR beta chain was captured in a study of CD8 T cells in ankylosing spondylitis. Study results and caveats: In ankylosing spondylitis blood, a motif of roughly eight highly homologous TCR beta variants appeared characteristic. Several of the motif variants were reported before in synovial fluid and blood from reactive arthritis.

CDR3 size: 14 residues. Trimming shortened V by 3 bases and J by 5 bases, and 13 bases separated the two germline ends. Per germline, CDR1 LGHNA and CDR2 YSLEER. Comment on this clonotype: What it recognizes is unknown.

Quantitative 5'-RACE with molecular barcodes generated TCR beta libraries. MiXCR, run by TCRdb on the 5' RACE reads, gives a single entry per CDR3 protein. Seen here are 250,000 to 350,000 distinct CDR3 sequences, 8% observed once, and the top ten hold about 14%. The sequence derives from a male donor with ankylosing spondylitis. The chain has TRBV4-3 and TRBJ1-1; D possibly corresponds to TRBD1 (5 bases). Material for sequencing was blood, either unsorted or a sorted T cell fraction (not recorded which). DNA of the CDR3: TGCGCCAGCAGCCATAGGGGCTGGGGGACTGAAGCTTTCTTT. Its protein is CASSHRGWGTEAFF.